Listed here are 21 T cell receptor beta chains from one sample, sequenced in a study of control samples from healthy donors and cancer patients. Some clones are missing from TCRdb's copy, which holds only in-frame ones; the method was immunoSEQ multiplex PCR. The table includes about 140,000 clones, approximately 94% detected once. Sequencing was carried out using blood. Source of these receptors: a man aged 35 to 55 in good health.

V and J are TRBV25-1 and TRBJ2-3; D is unclear. With 4 bases removed from V and 4 bases from J, the gap between germline ends came to 3 bases. CDR3 length equals 11 residues. Germline values: CDR1 MGHDK, CDR2 SYGVNS. This chain's CDR3 is CASSVADTQYF. The CDR3 bases are TGTGCCAGCAGTGTAGCAGATACGCAGTATTTT.

The CDR3 sequence is CSVPTGPREAFF. The CDR3 coding sequence is TGCAGCGTCCCCACAGGGCCCCGGGAAGCTTTCTTT. The chain has TRBV29-1 and TRBJ1-1, with D maybe TRBD1 (6 bases). V was pared by 6 bases and J by 8 bases, with 16 bases between. This CDR3 is 12 amino acids long. In germline, CDR1 is SQVTM, CDR2 ANQGSEA.

In this sample, this clone turned up once. The chain uses TRBV9 and TRBJ2-3; D may correspond to TRBD1 or TRBD2 (5 bases each). CDR3 length: 18 residues. Trimming took off 0 bases at V and 2 bases at J, with 19 bases between the two ends. CDR1 is SGDLS, CDR2 YYNGEE, per germline. The CDR3 coding sequence is TGTGCCAGCAGCGTAGAATTAATAGGGAGTGGGGCCACAGATACGCAGTATTTT. Encoded protein: CASSVELIGSGATDTQYF.

The chain joins TRBV27 to TRBJ2-4; D ambiguous. Between the trimmed V and J ends, which lost 6 bases and 0 bases, there was a span of 9 bases. The CDR3 sequence is 14 residues long. The germline V gene has CDR1 MNHEY and CDR2 SMNVEV (reference sequence). CDR3 protein: CASRGSLAKNIQYF. CDR3 DNA sequence: TGTGCCAGCAGGGGCAGCCTAGCCAAAAACATTCAGTACTTC.

The chain recombines TRBV9 with TRBJ1-3; 8 nucleotides align to TRBD1. The trim removed 3 bases at V and 0 bases at J, leaving 5 bases unmatched. The germline V gene encodes CDR1 SGDLS and CDR2 YYNGEE. The CDR3 loop spans 16 amino acids. The CDR3, as DNA: TGTGCCAGCAGCGGGACAGGGCATTACTCTGGAAACACCATATATTTT. Translating it yields CASSGTGHYSGNTIYF.

This chain uses TRBV27 with TRBJ1-2; D may be TRBD1 (5 bases). The V gene's germline CDR1 is MNHEY and CDR2 SMNVEV (reference sequence). V was pared by 3 bases and J by 7 bases, with 12 bases between. This CDR3 contains 13 residues. CDR3 DNA: TGTGCCAGCAGTTTTGGGGGGGGTGGTGGCTACACCTTC. It specifies CASSFGGGGGYTF.

This clone was observed once. The rearrangement uses TRBV19 and TRBJ1-4, with D perhaps TRBD1 (5 bases). This CDR3 comprises 13 residues. In germline, CDR1 is LNHDA, CDR2 SQIVND (reference sequence). The V end was cut by 3 bases, the J end by 12 bases, with 14 bases between. The CDR3 DNA follows: TGTGCCAGTAGTATCGGGGCCTCGAGGGAACTGTTTTTT. Translating gives CASSIGASRELFF.

This chain connects TRBV4-3 to TRBJ1-4; a possible D gene is TRBD1 (5 bases). The CDR3 totals 15 residues. V was trimmed by 0 bases and J by 10 bases, leaving 15 bases between them. In germline, CDR1 is LGHNA, CDR2 YSLEER. The CDR3 sequence: CASSQDTGDLRKLFF. The CDR3 DNA reads TGCGCCAGCAGCCAAGATACGGGGGATCTCAGAAAACTGTTTTTT.

The sample holds a few counts of this clone. The genes are TRBV30 and TRBJ2-5, with D perhaps TRBD1 (5 bases). CDR1 GTSNPN and CDR2 SVGIG come from the germline V gene (reference sequence). Trimming cost V 0 bases and J 7 bases, with 15 bases left between them. The CDR3 contains 14 residues. The CDR3 nucleotides are TGTGCCTGGAGTGTACTTTTGTTAGGGGCGACCCAGTACTTC. This translates into CAWSVLLLGATQYF. The variable domain in full, completed from reference TRBV30 and TRBJ2-5, reads SQTIHQWPATLVQPVGSPLSLECTVEGTSNPNLYWYRQAAGRGLQLLFYSVGIGQISSEVPQNLSASRPQDRQFILSSKKLLLSDSGFYLCAWSVLLLGATQYFGPGTRLLVL.

The CDR3 loop reads CASSLDRTYGYTF. CDR3 nucleotides: TGTGCCAGCAGTTTGGACAGGACCTATGGCTACACCTTC. The V gene is TRBV7-8, the J gene TRBJ1-2, with TRBD1 matching 7 bases. Per germline, CDR1 SGHVS and CDR2 FQNEAQ. This CDR3 has 13 amino acids. J was trimmed by 4 bases and V by 6 bases; bases with no gene match: 5.

This clone has only one observation. The CDR3 loop is CASGSEGQGKELYF. CDR3 DNA sequence: TGTGCTAGTGGTTCCGAGGGACAGGGGAAGGAACTGTACTTC. The V and J genes are TRBV12-5 and TRBJ2-7; 10 nucleotides align to TRBD1. This CDR3 contains 14 residues. Trimming cost V 4 bases and J 12 bases; bases outside gene matches: 12. Per germline, CDR1 LGHNT and CDR2 FRNRAP.

This clone was picked up a small number of times. The V call is TRBV30, the J call TRBJ2-1, with 9 bases fitting TRBD1. The CDR3 length is 14 residues. Per germline, CDR1 GTSNPN and CDR2 SVGIG (reference sequence). Germline trimming cut 5 bases from V and 4 bases from J; bases unmatched to any gene: 6. The CDR3 DNA follows: TGTGCCTGGGACTCGACAGGGGGGTACAATGAGCAGTTCTTC. Its translation: CAWDSTGGYNEQFF.

The chain combines TRBV13 with TRBJ1-1; D may be TRBD1 (6 bases). The CDR3 has 15 amino acids. Germline CDR1 is PRHDT and CDR2 is FYEKMQ (reference sequence). The ends were cut back, 1 base at V and 1 base at J, with 10 bases in the middle. The CDR3 DNA sequence: TGTGCCAGCAGCTTAGTCCAGGGACAGAACACTGAAGCTTTCTTT. This encodes CASSLVQGQNTEAFF.

V is TRBV24-1 and J is TRBJ2-1, with D perhaps matching TRBD2 (6 bases). V was shortened by 7 bases and J by 5 bases, with 11 bases between the two germline ends. Germline V gene data show CDR1 as KGHDR and CDR2 as SFDVKD. The CDR3 has 13 residues. CDR3 in amino acids: CATRGGENNEQFF. In DNA, the CDR3 is TGTGCCACCAGGGGCGGGGAGAACAATGAGCAGTTCTTC.

The chain has TRBV18 and TRBJ1-5, with D unresolved. The V end was cut by 2 bases, the J end by 4 bases, with 6 bases between. The CDR3 is 13 residues long. From germline, CDR1 is KGHSH and CDR2 LQKENI. As DNA, the CDR3 is TGTGCCAGCTCACCAGACAAAAATCAGCCCCAGCATTTT. Translating gives CASSPDKNQPQHF.

The V and J genes are TRBV27 and TRBJ2-1; TRBD2 matches at 10 bases. Losses at the gene ends were 5 bases for V and 14 bases for J; bases not matched to a gene: 15. Germline V gene sequence: CDR1 MNHEY, CDR2 SMNVEV (reference sequence). The CDR3 runs to 15 residues. The CDR3 DNA is TGTGCCAGCAGTCCCCCAGCTAGCGGGAGCCGAAAAGAGTTCTTC. This translates into CASSPPASGSRKEFF.

The rearrangement links TRBV5-1 to TRBJ2-5, with TRBD1 identical over 12 bases. Germline trimming cut 5 bases from V and 5 bases from J; bases unmatched to any gene: 7. The CDR3 sequence is 15 residues long. Germline CDR1 and CDR2: SGHRS and YFSETQ. The CDR3 loop is CASREGQGAPETQYF. CDR3 bases: TGCGCCAGCAGGGAGGGACAGGGGGCGCCGGAGACCCAGTACTTC.

V usage is TRBV4-1 and J usage is TRBJ2-3; D not resolved. V was clipped by 3 bases and J by 0 bases, with 19 bases between them. CDR1 MGHRA and CDR2 YSYEKL come from the germline V gene. This CDR3 has 18 amino acids. CDR3 DNA: TGCGCCAGCAGCCAGGCCATTGTTACCGTAAAGAGCACAGATACGCAGTATTTT. Residues: CASSQAIVTVKSTDTQYF.

The CDR3: CASSENVWGTNEKLFF. CDR3 coding DNA: TGTGCCAGCAGTGAAAATGTATGGGGTACTAATGAAAAACTGTTTTTT. This chain connects TRBV6-1 to TRBJ1-4; D is ambiguous. Germline CDR1 and CDR2: MNHNS and SASEGT. The CDR3 runs to 16 residues. V was pared by 2 bases and J by 2 bases, with 12 bases between.

The CDR3 region is CASSQALGGAQETQYF. CDR3 DNA: TGCGCCAGCAGCCAAGCGTTAGGAGGGGCCCAAGAGACCCAGTACTTC. The chain carries TRBV4-3 and TRBJ2-5, with D tentatively TRBD2 (6 bases). V lost 1 base, J lost 1 base, and 13 bases lay in between. Germline lookup yields CDR1 LGHNA and CDR2 YSLEER. CDR3 length: 16 amino acids.

Only one count was recorded for this clone. This chain joins TRBV12-3 or TRBV12-4 and TRBJ2-7; TRBD1 matches at 7 bases. V shed 6 bases and J 5 bases; nucleotides not matched to a gene: 7. The CDR3 runs to 13 residues. The chain's CDR3 is CASRRTGTNEQYF. For the CDR3, the DNA is TGTGCCAGCAGGCGGACAGGCACCAACGAGCAGTACTTC.